A single sample gave rise to the 10 T cell receptor beta chains below, sequenced in a study of blood T cell repertoires in COVID-19. Profiling relied on immunoSEQ multiplex PCR, and the TCRdb table lists in-frame clones only, not all of them. This table has about 15,000 clones, approximately 87% appearing once. Material: peripheral blood. These receptors were taken from a human donor in a cohort sampled during active COVID-19.

The chain has TRBV19 and TRBJ1-1; 11 nucleotides line up with TRBD1. The germline CDR1 and CDR2 sequences are LNHDA and SQIVND (reference sequence). Trimming at V came to 6 bases and at J to 6 bases, leaving 3 bases not matched to a gene. This CDR3 is built from 13 residues. CDR3 nucleotides: TGTGCCAGTAGGGGACAGGGGGATGCTGAAGCTTTCTTT. This translates into CASRGQGDAEAFF. Filled out from reference TRBV19 and TRBJ1-1, the complete variable domain reads DGGITQSPKYLFRKEGQNVTLSCEQNLNHDAMYWYRQDPGQGLRLIYYSQIVNDFQKGDIAEGYSVSREKKESFPLTVTSAQKNPTAFYLCASRGQGDAEAFFGQGTRLTVV.

The rearrangement joins TRBV7-2 to TRBJ2-5; TRBD2 might be the D (5 bases). The CDR3 has 15 residues. Deletions cut 4 bases from V and 4 bases from J, with 16 bases between. Germline-derived CDR1 and CDR2 are SGHTA and FQGNSA. The CDR3 bases are TGTGCCAGCAGCTCCCCCGGGGTAGGAGTAGAGACCCAGTACTTC. Translated, it gives CASSSPGVGVETQYF.

J is TRBJ2-1 and V is TRBV19, with D perhaps matching TRBD1 (6 bases). The CDR3 has 13 amino acids. Germline assignment: CDR1 LNHDA and CDR2 SQIVND (reference sequence). V was trimmed by 5 bases and J by 9 bases, leaving 14 bases between them. The CDR3 DNA is TGTGCCAGTAGTCTCCTGACAGGAACTGAGCAGTTCTTC. This codes for CASSLLTGTEQFF. Full variable domain (outside the CDR3, taken from reference TRBV19 and TRBJ2-1): DGGITQSPKYLFRKEGQNVTLSCEQNLNHDAMYWYRQDPGQGLRLIYYSQIVNDFQKGDIAEGYSVSREKKESFPLTVTSAQKNPTAFYLCASSLLTGTEQFFGPGTRLTVL.

This clone appeared a single time. The chain is built from TRBV5-1 and TRBJ1-2; no clear D. In germline, CDR1 is SGHRS, CDR2 YFSETQ. The CDR3 length is 15 residues. V lost 6 bases to trimming and J lost 4 bases, with 19 bases between them. CDR3 DNA: TGCGCCAGCACGTCTCGCGAATCGGGAGTCTATGGCTACACCTTC. It specifies CASTSRESGVYGYTF.

The chain is built from TRBV6-1 and TRBJ2-7; 9 nucleotides match TRBD1. The CDR3 consists of 14 residues. Germline V lookup: CDR1 MNHNS, CDR2 SASEGT. V was pared by 3 bases and J by 4 bases, with 4 bases of the junction left unmatched. Here the CDR3 DNA reads TGTGCCAGCAGTGAGTCGGACAGGGGTTACGAGCAGTACTTC. Translation: CASSESDRGYEQYF.

This chain uses TRBV3-1 (or the pseudogene TRBV3-2) with TRBJ1-3; TRBD1 might be the D (6 bases). The CDR3 is 16 residues long. V was pared by 1 base and J by 4 bases, with 14 bases between. In germline, CDR1 is LGHDT, CDR2 YNNKEL (reference sequence). Here the CDR3 reads CASSQAVGTLGNTIYF. In DNA form, the CDR3 reads TGTGCCAGCAGCCAAGCTGTAGGGACACTGGGAAACACCATATATTTT.

This chain links TRBV4-1 with TRBJ2-5; no clear D. Trimming cost V 4 bases and J 1 base, with 7 bases left between them. Germline-derived CDR1 and CDR2 are MGHRA and YSYEKL. This CDR3 comprises 13 residues. CDR3 loop: CASSPRRQETQYF. The DNA for the CDR3 is TGCGCCAGCAGCCCTAGACGCCAAGAGACCCAGTACTTC.

The J gene is TRBJ1-2, the V gene TRBV3-1 (or the pseudogene TRBV3-2); 11 positions agree with TRBD1. V was pared by 5 bases and J by 3 bases, with 11 bases of the junction left unmatched. In germline, CDR1 is LGHDT, CDR2 YNNKEL (reference sequence). There are 17 residues in the CDR3. For the CDR3, the DNA is TGTGCCAGCAGCTCATGGACAGGGGGCCCTACTGACTATGGCTACACCTTC. It specifies CASSSWTGGPTDYGYTF.

The chain is built from TRBV7-9 and TRBJ2-2; D uncertain. V was trimmed by 2 bases and J by 3 bases, leaving 4 bases between them. This CDR3 is 13 amino acids long. CDR1 SEHNR and CDR2 FQNEAQ come from the germline V gene (reference sequence). The CDR3 sequence: CASSLSDTGELFF. The CDR3 region has the DNA TGTGCCAGCAGCTTAAGCGACACCGGGGAGCTGTTTTTT.

The chain carries TRBV15 and TRBJ2-3; 7 bases align to TRBD2. This CDR3 region has 15 residues. The V gene's germline CDR1 is LNHNV and CDR2 YYDKDF (reference sequence). The V and J ends lost 4 bases and 0 bases, in that order; junction bases with no gene match: 4. The CDR3, as DNA: TGTGCCACCAGCAACCTAGCGGATAGCACAGATACGCAGTATTTT. This translates into CATSNLADSTDTQYF.